One and the same sample provided the 24 T cell receptor beta chains below, sequenced in a study of shared clonotypes between healthy human individuals. TCRdb keeps only in-frame clones here, not all; method: immunoSEQ multiplex PCR. The sample carries roughly 2.4 million clones, about 94% recorded once. Sequencing input: naive CD4+ T cells sorted from blood. Subset indicated: CD45RA+ positively selected. Source of these receptors: a young man in good health.

Comments on this clone: Within the sample, other DNA sequences also encode this same CDR3. The J gene is TRBJ2-7, the V gene TRBV9, with D uncertain. The CDR3 loop spans 14 amino acids. Germline V gene lookup returns CDR1 SGDLS and CDR2 YYNGEE. Trimming left V 1 base short and J 0 bases short, with 8 bases between. CDR3 region: CASSVLGASYEQYF. The CDR3 coding sequence is TGTGCCAGCAGCGTATTGGGTGCCTCCTACGAGCAGTACTTC.

This clone was recorded only once. This chain connects TRBV30 to TRBJ1-5; perhaps TRBD1 as D (5 bases). Per the germline V gene, CDR1 is GTSNPN and CDR2 is SVGIG (reference sequence). This CDR3 is built from 13 residues. The V gene lost 1 base and the J gene lost 4 bases, with 8 bases spanning the gap. This CDR3 reads CAWSGQYNQPQHF. CDR3 coding DNA: TGTGCCTGGAGTGGACAGTATAATCAGCCCCAGCATTTT.

Regarding this clone: With a much larger clone just one base away, this may be a read error. The gene calls are TRBV9 and TRBJ1-2; the D gene is possibly TRBD1 (6 bases). V dropped 4 bases and J dropped 4 bases, with 8 bases sitting between them. In germline, CDR1 is SGDLS, CDR2 YYNGEE. This CDR3 spans 12 amino acids. The CDR3 DNA sequence: TGTGCCAGCAGCATGGACAGCTATGGCTACACCTTC. This codes for CASSMDSYGYTF.

The count of this clone is one. The chain combines TRBV10-3 with TRBJ2-7; D is undetermined. Per germline, CDR1 ENHRY and CDR2 SYGVKD. This CDR3 region has 13 residues. V was cut by 3 bases and J by 3 bases, with 9 bases left in between. CDR3 protein: CAISENGFYEQYF. The CDR3 region has the DNA TGTGCCATCAGTGAAAACGGCTTCTACGAGCAGTACTTC.

This chain connects TRBV18 to TRBJ2-7; D is undetermined. The ends were cut back, 2 bases at V and 7 bases at J, with 15 bases in the middle. Per germline, CDR1 KGHSH and CDR2 LQKENI. This CDR3 region has 14 residues. Here the CDR3 reads CASSPDVGLGEQYF. Here the CDR3 DNA reads TGTGCCAGCTCACCAGATGTTGGCCTCGGGGAGCAGTACTTC.

This chain uses TRBV7-2 with TRBJ1-5; perhaps TRBD1 as D (5 bases). The CDR3 runs 16 residues. V dropped 1 base and J dropped 2 bases, with 12 bases sitting between them. CDR1 and CDR2 from the germline V gene are SGHTA and FQGNSA. Written as DNA, the CDR3 is TGTGCCAGCAGCTTAGGCCAGGCACAGGGCAATCAGCCCCAGCATTTT. Protein: CASSLGQAQGNQPQHF.

The rearrangement joins TRBV7-2 to TRBJ2-7; possibly TRBD2 for D (5 bases). The CDR3 is 12 amino acids. The V gene lost 8 bases and the J gene lost 2 bases, with 10 bases spanning the gap. Germline CDR1 and CDR2: SGHTA and FQGNSA. The CDR3 region has the DNA TGTGCCAGCGGTAGCGATACCTACGAGCAGTACTTC. Its protein is CASGSDTYEQYF.

This clone showed up just once. The rearrangement joins TRBV6-5 to TRBJ1-6; D not certain. Germline CDR1 is MNHEY and CDR2 is SVGAGI. CDR3 length: 13 residues. The V and J ends lost 2 bases and 5 bases respectively, with 4 bases between them. This CDR3 is CASSYNDNSPLHF. The CDR3, as DNA: TGTGCCAGCAGTTACAATGATAATTCACCCCTCCACTTT.

J is TRBJ1-2 and V is TRBV19, with 9 bases identical to TRBD1. The germline V gene has CDR1 LNHDA and CDR2 SQIVND (reference sequence). This CDR3 comprises 15 residues. J was trimmed by 2 bases and V by 5 bases; bases with no gene match: 6. CDR3 region: CASSGPGQGNYGYTF. In DNA, the CDR3 is TGTGCCAGTAGTGGGCCGGGACAGGGAAACTATGGCTACACCTTC. The full variable domain, completed using reference TRBV19 and TRBJ1-2, is DGGITQSPKYLFRKEGQNVTLSCEQNLNHDAMYWYRQDPGQGLRLIYYSQIVNDFQKGDIAEGYSVSREKKESFPLTVTSAQKNPTAFYLCASSGPGQGNYGYTFGSGTRLTVV.

This clone occurred once. This rearrangement joins TRBV10-2 to TRBJ2-5; tentatively, D is TRBD1 (6 bases). V was clipped by 3 bases and J by 4 bases, with 15 bases between them. This CDR3 is 15 amino acids long. The germline V gene has CDR1 WSHSY and CDR2 SAAADI. The CDR3 region has the DNA TGCGCCAGCAGTGAAGGGCAGGGGTGGGGAGAGACCCAGTACTTC. Protein sequence: CASSEGQGWGETQYF.

The genes are TRBV20-1 and TRBJ1-2; D not resolved. CDR1 DFQATT and CDR2 SNEGSKA come from the germline V gene (reference sequence). This CDR3 region has 11 residues. V gave up 3 bases and J gave up 4 bases, with 6 bases separating them. The CDR3 region has the DNA TGCAGTGCTAGTGAGGGCTATGGCTACACCTTC. Encoded protein: CSASEGYGYTF.

This chain uses TRBV7-8 with TRBJ2-1; 15 nucleotides match TRBD2. The V segment lost 1 base and the J segment 15 bases; nucleotides outside the gene matches: 7. The CDR3 is 15 residues long. The germline V gene has CDR1 SGHVS and CDR2 FQNEAQ. CDR3 DNA: TGTGCCAGCAGCTTAGGGACTAGCGGGAGGGTTAAGGGGTTCTTC. Residues: CASSLGTSGRVKGFF.

This chain uses TRBV7-9 with TRBJ1-6; D may be TRBD1 (6 bases). Per germline, CDR1 SEHNR and CDR2 FQNEAQ (reference sequence). V was pared by 5 bases and J by 6 bases, with 17 bases between. CDR3 length equals 16 residues. The CDR3 reads CASSPEAGGGNSPLHF. The CDR3 region has the DNA TGTGCCAGCAGCCCTGAGGCAGGAGGGGGTAATTCACCCCTCCACTTT.

This chain uses TRBV10-3 with TRBJ2-7, with TRBD2 matching 8 bases. This CDR3 comprises 13 residues. The J segment lost 4 bases and the V segment lost 10 bases, leaving 9 bases of the junction unmatched. Germline V gene data show CDR1 as ENHRY and CDR2 as SYGVKD. This CDR3 is CATRWASGYEQYF. Here the CDR3 DNA reads TGTGCCACCCGTTGGGCTAGCGGGTACGAGCAGTACTTC.

V and J are TRBV6-6 and TRBJ2-3; D may correspond to TRBD1 or TRBD2 (6 bases each). The V and J ends lost 8 bases and 2 bases respectively, with 14 bases between them. The germline V gene encodes CDR1 MNHNY and CDR2 SVGAGI (reference sequence). This CDR3 contains 14 residues. The CDR3, as DNA: TGTGCCAGCCAACGGGGGCTAGACACAGATACGCAGTATTTT. Encoded protein: CASQRGLDTDTQYF.

CDR3 in amino acids: CASSLVGQISTDTQYF. DNA of the CDR3: TGTGCCAGCAGCTTAGTCGGACAGATTAGCACAGATACGCAGTATTTT. This sequence joins TRBV7-2 and TRBJ2-3; D may be TRBD1 (6 bases). From germline, CDR1 is SGHTA and CDR2 FQGNSA. The V gene lost 1 base and the J gene lost 0 bases, with 11 bases spanning the gap. CDR3 length: 16 residues.

The chain couples TRBV10-1 to TRBJ2-1; TRBD1 might be the D (5 bases). V was clipped by 8 bases and J by 10 bases, with 15 bases between them. Germline V gene sequence: CDR1 WNHNN, CDR2 SYGVQD (reference sequence). CDR3 length: 12 residues. In nucleotides, the CDR3 is TGCGCCAGCTCATCCGGACAATTCGAGCAGTTCTTC. Encoded protein: CASSSGQFEQFF.

The sample holds one count of this clone. This chain connects TRBV10-3 to TRBJ2-5; maybe TRBD2 (6 bases). In germline, CDR1 is ENHRY, CDR2 SYGVKD. This CDR3 has 15 amino acids. The V end lost 10 bases, the J end lost 5 bases, and 23 bases lay between the germline ends. CDR3 protein: CATNQQEGRWETQYF. The CDR3 coding sequence is TGTGCCACCAATCAGCAGGAGGGAAGGTGGGAGACCCAGTACTTC.

The chain carries TRBV5-8 and TRBJ2-7, with D possibly TRBD2 on 6 matching bases. The CDR3 extends over 13 amino acids. Trimming left V 0 bases short and J 7 bases short, with 11 bases between. CDR1 and CDR2 from the germline V gene are SGHTS and YDEGEE. The CDR3 DNA sequence: TGTGCCAGCAGCTTGGCCGTAGGGAGGGAGCAGTACTTC. This codes for CASSLAVGREQYF.

In this sample, this clone turned up once. The CDR3 nucleotides read TGTGCCAGCTCACCACGACCGGGAGCCCGGGCCCCCGGGGAGCTGTTTTTT. Its translation: CASSPRPGARAPGELFF. The V gene is TRBV18, the J gene TRBJ2-2; perhaps TRBD2 as D (6 bases). CDR1 KGHSH and CDR2 LQKENI come from the germline V gene. The germline V and J ends were trimmed by 1 base and 6 bases, with 18 bases remaining between them. The CDR3 runs 17 residues.

J is TRBJ2-5 and V is TRBV4-1; no reliable D call. The V end was cut by 4 bases, the J end by 4 bases, with 10 bases between. The CDR3 runs to 13 residues. The germline V gene encodes CDR1 MGHRA and CDR2 YSYEKL. The CDR3: CASSRQELETQYF. The CDR3 nucleotides are TGCGCCAGCAGCCGTCAGGAGCTAGAGACCCAGTACTTC.

J is TRBJ2-7 and V is TRBV11-2; 7 positions match TRBD1. The ends lost 6 bases at V and 4 bases at J; junction bases unmatched: 6. Germline CDR1 is SGHAT and CDR2 is FQNNGV. The CDR3 consists of 13 residues. The CDR3 region has the DNA TGTGCCAGCAGAGAGGACAGGCAGTACGAGCAGTACTTC. The encoded protein is CASREDRQYEQYF.

There are a few counts of this clone. The J gene is TRBJ1-6, the V gene TRBV20-1; the D is unclear. The CDR3 is 10 amino acids. Germline CDR1 reads DFQATT; CDR2 reads SNEGSKA (reference sequence). V gave up 5 bases and J gave up 8 bases, with 4 bases separating them. CDR3 region: CSADDSPLHF. The CDR3 DNA reads TGCAGTGCTGATGATTCACCCCTCCACTTT.

V usage is TRBV5-1 and J usage is TRBJ1-2; TRBD1 aligns across 7 bases. This CDR3 contains 15 residues. V gave up 5 bases and J gave up 4 bases; unmatched junction bases: 11. Germline assignment: CDR1 SGHRS and CDR2 YFSETQ. Here the CDR3 DNA reads TGCGCCAGCAGTTCCACCCACAGGGGAAGCTATGGCTACACCTTC. Translation: CASSSTHRGSYGYTF.